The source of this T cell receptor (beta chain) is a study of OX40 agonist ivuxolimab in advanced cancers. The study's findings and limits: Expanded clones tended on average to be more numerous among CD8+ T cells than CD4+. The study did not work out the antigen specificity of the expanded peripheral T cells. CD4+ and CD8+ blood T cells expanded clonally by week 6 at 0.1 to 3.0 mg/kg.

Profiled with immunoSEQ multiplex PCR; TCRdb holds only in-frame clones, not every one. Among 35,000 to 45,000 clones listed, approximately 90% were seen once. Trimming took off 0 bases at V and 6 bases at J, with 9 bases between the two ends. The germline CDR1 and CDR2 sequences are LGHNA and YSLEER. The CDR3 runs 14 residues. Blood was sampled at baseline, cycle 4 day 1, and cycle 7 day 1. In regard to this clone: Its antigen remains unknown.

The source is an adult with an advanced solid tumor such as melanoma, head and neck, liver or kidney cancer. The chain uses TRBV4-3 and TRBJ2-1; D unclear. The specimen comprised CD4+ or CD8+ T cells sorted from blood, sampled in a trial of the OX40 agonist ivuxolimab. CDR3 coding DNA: TGCGCCAGCAGCCAAGAAAGGTGGGGCAATGAGCAGTTCTTC. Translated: CASSQERWGNEQFF.